This record concerns one T cell receptor beta chain sequence. Primers for the PCR totalled 60 Vbeta and 13 Jbeta. TCRdb's table, derived via immunoSEQ multiplex PCR, lists solely in-frame clones and lacks some. The sample records 90,000 to 120,000 clones, approximately 80% being singletons. The data stem from a study of cytomegalovirus exposure and HLA in healthy donors. In the study overall: The study's early data release held tens of millions of unique TCRs from HLA-typed donors.

This CDR3 region has 16 residues. Unmatched junction bases numbered 5, after V lost 1 base and J lost 2 bases. This receptor was identified in a male donor in good health and CMV-seronegative. The sequencing sample was made of PBMCs. V gene TRBV23-1 combines with J gene TRBJ1-5; TRBD1 agrees at 7 bases. TRBV23-1 is an ORF, with its function uncertain. The CDR3 DNA follows: TGCGCCAGCAGTCAATACCGGGACAGTGGCAATCAGCCCCAGCATTTT. It specifies CASSQYRDSGNQPQHF.